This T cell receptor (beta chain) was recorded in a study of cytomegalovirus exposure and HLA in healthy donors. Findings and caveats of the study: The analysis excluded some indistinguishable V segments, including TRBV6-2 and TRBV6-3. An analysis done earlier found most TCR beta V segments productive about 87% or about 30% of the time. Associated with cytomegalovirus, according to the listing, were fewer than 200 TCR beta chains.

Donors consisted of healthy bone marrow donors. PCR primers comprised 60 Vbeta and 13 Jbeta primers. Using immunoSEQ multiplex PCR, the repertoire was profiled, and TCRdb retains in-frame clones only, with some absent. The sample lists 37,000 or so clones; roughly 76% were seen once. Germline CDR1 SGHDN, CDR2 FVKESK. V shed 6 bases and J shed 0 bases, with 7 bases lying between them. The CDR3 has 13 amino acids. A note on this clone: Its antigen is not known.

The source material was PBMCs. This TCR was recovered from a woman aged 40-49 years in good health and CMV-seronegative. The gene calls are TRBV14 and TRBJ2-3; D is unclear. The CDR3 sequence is CASRHGSTDTQYF. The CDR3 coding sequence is TGTGCCAGCAGACACGGGAGCACAGATACGCAGTATTTT. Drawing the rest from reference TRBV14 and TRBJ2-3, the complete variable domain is EAGVTQFPSHSVIEKGQTVTLRCDPISGHDNLYWYRRVMGKEIKFLLHFVKESKQDESGMPNNRFLAERTGGTYSTLKVQPAELEDSGVYFCASRHGSTDTQYFGPGTRLTVL.